This TCR beta chain was sequenced for a study of blood T cells in healthy people across ages. CDR3 length: 17 amino acids. The V end lost 5 bases, the J end lost 8 bases, and 27 bases lay between the germline ends. Per germline, CDR1 SGHAT and CDR2 FQNNGV. Using a J-beta primer mix together with a sample-barcoded 5' primer, a second PCR was run for about 7 to 12 cycles. Each CDR3 protein is one row after TCRdb ran MiXCR on the 5' RACE reads. The table shows approximately 780,000 distinct CDR3 sequences, with roughly 26% occurring only once. These data were likewise used in another study, on T cells of mothers and their children.

The receptor was isolated from a boy between 10 and 17 years old in good health. This chain uses TRBV11-2 with TRBJ1-2; no clear D. The sample was blood. CDR3 sequence: CASSPPKWDGFRMGYTF. The DNA for the CDR3 is TGTGCCAGCAGCCCCCCGAAATGGGATGGTTTCCGTATGGGCTACACCTTC.